These 15 T cell receptor beta chains were sequenced from one sample in a study of glioma-infiltrating T cells after dendritic cell vaccination. Time point described: after dendritic cell vaccination, including at tumor progression/relapse. Method: immunoSEQ multiplex PCR; TCRdb's copy keeps in-frame clones and lacks some. The table lists about 110,000 clones, roughly 89% of them singletons. The source was blood, collected after dendritic cell vaccination. The receptor set was obtained from a human donor with glioblastoma.

The V and J genes are TRBV2 and TRBJ2-7; 8 nucleotides align to TRBD1. Losses at the gene ends were 4 bases for V and 0 bases for J; bases not matched to a gene: 5. The germline CDR1 and CDR2 sequences are SNHLY and FYNNEI. The CDR3 loop spans 15 amino acids. Here the CDR3 reads CASSGLTGGSYEQYF. The DNA of the CDR3 is TGTGCCAGCAGTGGATTAACAGGGGGCTCCTACGAGCAGTACTTC. The full variable domain, in which reference TRBV2 and TRBJ2-7 provide the parts outside the CDR3, is EPEVTQTPSHQVTQMGQEVILRCVPISNHLYFYWYRQILGQKVEFLVSFYNNEISEKSEIFDDQFSVERPDGSNFTLKIRSTKLEDSAMYFCASSGLTGGSYEQYFGPGTRLTVT.

This chain joins TRBV6-1 and TRBJ1-5, with 8 bases lining up with TRBD1. From germline, CDR1 is MNHNS and CDR2 SASEGT. Trimming took 2 bases from V and 7 from J; bases not matched to a gene: 10. The CDR3 totals 16 residues. CDR3 sequence reads: CASSERTGYGDQPQHF. CDR3 in DNA: TGTGCCAGCAGTGAACGGACAGGGTACGGGGACCAGCCCCAGCATTTT.

The chain links TRBV27 to TRBJ2-7; D is possibly TRBD2 (5 bases). Trimming removed 0 bases at V and 4 bases at J, with 16 bases between. The CDR3 loop spans 16 amino acids. Germline V lookup: CDR1 MNHEY, CDR2 SMNVEV (reference sequence). CDR3 region: CASSLSGLAYLYEQYF. The DNA of the CDR3 is TGTGCCAGCAGTTTATCGGGTCTAGCTTACCTTTACGAGCAGTACTTC.

This clone was seen only once. The chain recombines TRBV2 with TRBJ2-1, with 13 nucleotides matching TRBD2. The V and J ends lost 6 bases and 8 bases, in that order; junction bases with no gene match: 7. Germline assignment: CDR1 SNHLY and CDR2 FYNNEI. CDR3 length: 15 residues. The CDR3 region is CASSLLAGGWDEQFF. The CDR3 coding sequence is TGTGCCAGCAGCTTACTAGCGGGAGGGTGGGATGAGCAGTTCTTC.

The CDR3 loop reads CASSIGQGANEKLFF. The CDR3 DNA is TGTGCCAGTAGTATAGGGCAAGGGGCGAATGAAAAACTGTTTTTT. The chain recombines TRBV19 with TRBJ1-4; maybe TRBD1 (5 bases). The CDR3 length is 15 residues. The germline CDR1 and CDR2 sequences are LNHDA and SQIVND (reference sequence). Trimming shortened V by 1 base and J by 5 bases, and 11 bases separated the two germline ends.

V and J are TRBV11-3 and TRBJ2-7; 9 bases map to TRBD1. Looked up from germline, CDR1 is SGHNT and CDR2 is YENEEA. V gave up 5 bases and J gave up 5 bases; unmatched junction bases: 16. This CDR3 spans 17 amino acids. This CDR3 is CASSPRDRAVGANEQYF. The CDR3 DNA follows: TGTGCCAGCAGCCCCCGGGACAGGGCGGTCGGGGCTAACGAGCAGTACTTC.

This sequence joins TRBV9 and TRBJ2-5; 10 positions agree with TRBD2. The CDR3 consists of 19 residues. Germline V gives CDR1 SGDLS, CDR2 YYNGEE. V lost 4 bases, J lost 5 bases, and 20 bases stayed unmatched. The CDR3 sequence: CASSTRGASGGHFRETQYF. The CDR3 nucleotides are TGTGCCAGCAGCACTAGGGGAGCTAGCGGGGGCCACTTTCGGGAGACCCAGTACTTC. The variable domain in full, with the rest retrieved from reference TRBV9 and TRBJ2-5, is DSGVTQTPKHLITATGQRVTLRCSPRSGDLSVYWYQQSLDQGLQFLIQYYNGEERAKGNILERFSAQQFPDLHSELNLSSLELGDSALYFCASSTRGASGGHFRETQYFGPGTRLLVL.

The rearrangement joins TRBV7-9 to TRBJ1-2, with D perhaps TRBD1 (5 bases). Germline assignment: CDR1 SEHNR and CDR2 FQNEAQ (reference sequence). The V gene lost 5 bases and the J gene lost 4 bases, with 14 bases spanning the gap. The CDR3 covers 14 residues. The CDR3 bases are TGTGCCAGCAGCCCGGACGGGCAGGGCTATGGCTACACCTTC. It encodes CASSPDGQGYGYTF.

This chain connects TRBV13 to TRBJ1-5, with no clear D. Germline values: CDR1 PRHDT, CDR2 FYEKMQ (reference sequence). The ends were cut back, 5 bases at V and 1 base at J, with 6 bases in the middle. The CDR3 is 13 residues long. CDR3: CASSLYSNQPQHF. The CDR3 region has the DNA TGTGCCAGCAGCCTATACAGCAATCAGCCCCAGCATTTT.

The chain combines TRBV10-1 with TRBJ2-1, with 10 bases lining up with TRBD2. Germline trimming cut 2 bases from V and 4 bases from J; bases unmatched to any gene: 2. There are 15 residues in the CDR3. Germline V gene lookup returns CDR1 WNHNN and CDR2 SYGVQD (reference sequence). The DNA for the CDR3 is TGCGCCAGCAGTGAGGGGACTAGCGAGTACAATGAGCAGTTCTTC. Translated: CASSEGTSEYNEQFF.

This clone was seen a single time. The V call is TRBV7-8, the J call TRBJ2-1; 7 nucleotides line up with TRBD2. The CDR3 is 15 amino acids. V trimming: 5 bases; J trimming: 0 bases; junction bases outside the gene matches: 4. The V gene's germline CDR1 is SGHVS and CDR2 FQNEAQ. Here the CDR3 DNA reads TGTGCCAGCAGCATCCGGGGGGACTCCTACAATGAGCAGTTCTTC. Protein sequence: CASSIRGDSYNEQFF.

The chain combines TRBV4-1 with TRBJ2-1; 16 nucleotides align to TRBD2. The CDR3 runs to 19 residues. V was pared by 1 base and J by 3 bases, with 6 bases of the junction left unmatched. The germline V gene has CDR1 MGHRA and CDR2 YSYEKL. The CDR3 loop is CASSQAGLAGGSFYNEQFF. Here the CDR3 DNA reads TGCGCCAGCAGCCAAGCGGGACTAGCGGGGGGGTCGTTCTACAATGAGCAGTTCTTC.

In its sample, this clone was seen a few times. This chain joins TRBV7-9 and TRBJ2-7, with 7 bases identical to TRBD2. Germline V CDR1 and CDR2: SEHNR, FQNEAQ (reference sequence). CDR3 length: 16 residues. J gave up 3 bases and V 4 bases, and 12 bases lay outside the gene matches. The CDR3 nucleotides read TGTGCCAGCAGCTCCTCGGAGCGAGCGGGGATCTACGAGCAGTACTTC. This translates into CASSSSERAGIYEQYF.

The chain employs TRBV7-9 and TRBJ2-3, with TRBD2 matching over 8 bases. The V and J ends lost 3 bases and 5 bases, in that order; junction bases with no gene match: 10. CDR3 length: 16 amino acids. Germline V gene data show CDR1 as SEHNR and CDR2 as FQNEAQ (reference sequence). CDR3 sequence reads: CASSLRASGRGDTQYF. The CDR3 nucleotides read TGTGCCAGCAGCTTGCGCGCAAGCGGGAGAGGAGATACGCAGTATTTT.

The gene calls are TRBV5-1 and TRBJ1-6; 10 bases match TRBD1. The CDR3 has 16 amino acids. The germline CDR1 and CDR2 sequences are SGHRS and YFSETQ. V shed 4 bases and J 7 bases; nucleotides not matched to a gene: 8. The CDR3 coding sequence is TGCGCCAGCAGCCGGGGACAGGGGAGTATGAATTCACCCCTCCACTTT. Protein product: CASSRGQGSMNSPLHF.